A selection of T cell receptor beta chains follows, all from one sample in a study of shared clonotypes between healthy human individuals. Assay: immunoSEQ multiplex PCR; the TCRdb copy retains only in-frame clones and omits some. This table has 1.6 million or so clones, about 96% appearing once. The specimen sequenced was naive CD4+ T cells sorted from blood. All receptors come from a man aged 30-40 years in good health. The CDR3 runs from the conserved cysteine through the conserved F or W. The D gene is left open where the match is weak.

V gene	D gene	J gene	CDR3 DNA	CDR3 protein
TRBV7-9	TRBD2	TRBJ2-1	TGTGCCAGCAGCCACGGAGGGGCTAGCGGGAGAGGCAACCGACTCGAGCAGTTCTTC	CASSHGGASGRGNRLEQFF
TRBV2	.	TRBJ2-3	TGTGCCAGCAGTGTGAACCGGGTCACCGTCACAGATACGCAGTATTTT	CASSVNRVTVTDTQYF
TRBV16	.	TRBJ2-7	TGTGCCAGCAGCCAATTTGAGAAGTTCTACGAGCAGTACTTC	CASSQFEKFYEQYF
TRBV2	.	TRBJ2-2	TGTGCCAGCAGTGAGCGGTTAAACACCGGGGAGCTGTTTTTT	CASSERLNTGELFF
TRBV10-1	TRBD2	TRBJ2-1	TGCGCCAGCAGTGAGCTGCGGACTAGCGGGGGAGAGCAGTTCTTC	CASSELRTSGGEQFF
TRBV28	TRBD1	TRBJ2-1	TGTGCCAGCAGTTCACCCGGGACAGGGAACAATGAGCAGTTCTTC	CASSSPGTGNNEQFF
TRBV19	TRBD1	TRBJ1-2	TGTGCCAGTAGTATTAGAGGGACAGTGTCCCTGTATGGCTACACCTTC	CASSIRGTVSLYGYTF
TRBV5-6	.	TRBJ1-3	TGTGCCAGCAGTTGGCCTACAGGGTCAGGAAACACCATATATTTT	CASSWPTGSGNTIYF
TRBV28	.	TRBJ1-1	TGTGCCAGCCTGGGGACACCGAACACTGAAGCTTTCTTT	CASLGTPNTEAFF
TRBV5-6	.	TRBJ2-5	TGTGCCAGCAGCTTGGATGGCCAGGGCGGCGAGACCCAGTACTTC	CASSLDGQGGETQYF
TRBV2	TRBD1	TRBJ1-1	TGTGCCAGCAGCCCGACAGGGGGGAACACTGAAGCTTTCTTT	CASSPTGGNTEAFF
TRBV2	.	TRBJ1-2	TGTGCCAGCAGTGAGGGAAGGGGCATCCGCGTGTTGGATGGCTACACCTTC	CASSEGRGIRVLDGYTF
TRBV15	TRBD2	TRBJ2-2	TGTGCCACCAGCAGAGGTAGCGGGGGGACGACCGGGGAGCTGTTTTTT	CATSRGSGGTTGELFF
TRBV6-5	TRBD2	TRBJ2-4	TGTGCCAGCAGTTACTCGAGGCTAGCGGAAAACATTCAGTACTTC	CASSYSRLAENIQYF
TRBV18	TRBD1	TRBJ2-7	TGTGCCAGCTCACCCGGGACAGCCTCCTACGAGCAGTACTTC	CASSPGTASYEQYF
TRBV11-2	.	TRBJ2-1	TGTGCGAGCCGGACCTTACGGTACAATGAGCAGTTCTTC	CASRTLRYNEQFF